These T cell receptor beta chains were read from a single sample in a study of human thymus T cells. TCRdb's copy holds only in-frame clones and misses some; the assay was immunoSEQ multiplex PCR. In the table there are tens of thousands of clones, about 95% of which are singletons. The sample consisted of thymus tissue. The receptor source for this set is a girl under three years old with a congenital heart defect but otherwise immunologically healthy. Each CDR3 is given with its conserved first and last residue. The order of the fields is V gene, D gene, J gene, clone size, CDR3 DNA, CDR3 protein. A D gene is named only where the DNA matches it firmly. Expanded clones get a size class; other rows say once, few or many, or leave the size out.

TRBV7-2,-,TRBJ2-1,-,TGTGCCAGCAGCTTGGACGGATACTACAATGAGCAGTTCTTC,CASSLDGYYNEQFF
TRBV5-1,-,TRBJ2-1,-,TGCGCCAGCAGCTTGTCCAGTGGGAGCGGGCTAAATGAGCAGTTCTTC,CASSLSSGSGLNEQFF
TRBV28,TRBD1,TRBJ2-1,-,TGTGCCACCAAACCGGGACAGGGGCTCTGGAGCTCCTACAATGAGCAGTTCTTC,CATKPGQGLWSSYNEQFF
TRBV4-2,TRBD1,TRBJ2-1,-,TGTGCCAGCAGCCAAGGCCACAGGGGGCCGGGCATCTACAATGAGCAGTTCTTC,CASSQGHRGPGIYNEQFF
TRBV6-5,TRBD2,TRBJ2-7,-,TGTGCCAGCAGACCTAGCGGGGGCTCAGGAGGGGAGCAGTACTTC,CASRPSGGSGGEQYF
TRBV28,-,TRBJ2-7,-,TGTGCCAGCTGCGGCGGGACTCCAGGATACGAGCAGTACTTC,CASCGGTPGYEQYF
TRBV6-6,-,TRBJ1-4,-,TGTGCCAGCAGACCCCGGCCCGCTAATGAAAAACTGTTTTTT,CASRPRPANEKLFF
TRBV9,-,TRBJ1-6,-,TGTGCCAGCGATCCGGGCAACGGTTCACCCCTCCACTTT,CASDPGNGSPLHF
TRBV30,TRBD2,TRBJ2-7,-,TGTGCCTGGCTACTGGGGCGGGAGGTAGCCTACGAGCAGTACTTC,CAWLLGREVAYEQYF
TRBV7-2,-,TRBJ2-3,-,TGTGCCAGCAGCCCTCGTAGCCGATACACAGATACGCAGTATTTT,CASSPRSRYTDTQYF
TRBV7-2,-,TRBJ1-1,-,TGTGCCAGCAGCTCCACCCCCGGAGGCCAAGCTTTCTTT,CASSSTPGGQAFF
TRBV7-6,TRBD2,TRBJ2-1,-,TGTGCCAGCAGTCACCATAGCGGGAGGGCCGGGTACGACTACTACAATGAGCAGTTCTTC,CASSHHSGRAGYDYYNEQFF
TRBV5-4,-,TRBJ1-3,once,TGTGCCAGCAGCCCTCACAAGGGGCCTGGAAACACCATATATTTT,CASSPHKGPGNTIYF
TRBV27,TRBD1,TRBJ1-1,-,TGTGCCAGCAGGCGTCGGACAGGGGGCGAGAACACTGAAGCTTTCTTT,CASRRRTGGENTEAFF
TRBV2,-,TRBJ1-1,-,TGTGCCAGCAGTGAACTCGAGAACCGGGAGGAAGCTTTCTTT,CASSELENREEAFF
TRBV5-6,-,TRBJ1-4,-,TGTGCCAGCAGCTTTGGCGCCGAAGGTGAAAAACTGTTTTTT,CASSFGAEGEKLFF
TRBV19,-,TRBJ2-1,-,TGTGCCAGTAGTCCTCCCCTGGACTCCCATGAGCAGTTCTTC,CASSPPLDSHEQFF
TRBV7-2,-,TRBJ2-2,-,TGTGCCAGCAGCCTTCAGCAGGGACTGAACACCGGGGAGCTGTTTTTT,CASSLQQGLNTGELFF
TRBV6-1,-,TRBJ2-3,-,TGTGCCAGCAGTCCCCGCTGGTCGTACACAGATACGCAGTATTTT,CASSPRWSYTDTQYF
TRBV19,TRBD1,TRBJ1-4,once,TGTGCCAGTAGCTGGACAGGGGCAAAAAAACTGTTTTTT,CASSWTGAKKLFF
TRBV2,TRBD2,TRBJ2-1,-,TGTGCCAGTAGACTAACCGGGACTAGTAGCGACAATGAGCAGTTCTTC,CASRLTGTSSDNEQFF
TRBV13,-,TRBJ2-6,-,TGTGCCAGCAGGCGGGGCTCTGGGGCCAACGTCCTGACTTTC,CASRRGSGANVLTF
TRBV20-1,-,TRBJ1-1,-,TGCAGTCCCCAGGGACACACTGAAGCTTTCTTT,CSPQGHTEAFF
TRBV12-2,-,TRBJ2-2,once,TGTGCAAGTCGCTTAGCGGACAGGGTAAGCGGGGAGCTGTTTTTT,CASRLADRVSGELFF
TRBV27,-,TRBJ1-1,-,TGTGCCAGCAGCCGCTCAGGCGGGAACACTGAAGCTTTCTTT,CASSRSGGNTEAFF
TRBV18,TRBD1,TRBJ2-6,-,TGTGCCAGCTCGGTACAGGGGCCCTCTGGGGCCAACGTCCTGACTTTC,CASSVQGPSGANVLTF
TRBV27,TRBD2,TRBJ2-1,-,TGTGCCAGCACCCGGGGACTAGCGGGAGGTAATGAGCAGTTCTTC,CASTRGLAGGNEQFF
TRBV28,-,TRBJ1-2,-,TGTGCCAGCAGTTCCCAGGGACCTAACTATGGCTACACCTTC,CASSSQGPNYGYTF
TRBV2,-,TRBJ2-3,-,TGTGCCAGCAGGAGGACCCCGGACAGCCGCTCTCAGGCAGATACGCAGTATTTT,CASRRTPDSRSQADTQYF
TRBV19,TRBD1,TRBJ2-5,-,TGTGCCAGTAGTACCTACGGACAGGGGGCACGGGAGACCCAGTACTTC,CASSTYGQGARETQYF
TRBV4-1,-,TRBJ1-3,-,TGCGCCAGCAGCACAGATGGAAACACCATATATTTT,CASSTDGNTIYF
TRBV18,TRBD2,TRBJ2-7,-,TGTGCCAGCTCACCGGGAGGCGGGAGGCCATTCAACGAGCAGTACTTC,CASSPGGGRPFNEQYF
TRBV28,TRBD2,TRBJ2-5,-,TGTGCCAGCAGTTTAGTCCCTAGCGGACCTTTGGAGACCCAGTACTTC,CASSLVPSGPLETQYF
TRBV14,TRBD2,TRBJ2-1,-,TGTGCCAGCAGCCCCGCTAGCGGGAAGGATGAGCAGTTCTTC,CASSPASGKDEQFF
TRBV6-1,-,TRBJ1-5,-,TGTGCCAGCAGTGACCCTGGGAGGGGAAATAGCAATCAGCCCCAGCATTTT,CASSDPGRGNSNQPQHF
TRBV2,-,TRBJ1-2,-,TGTGCCAGCAATCCAATCCGGGATAACATTAACTATGGCTACACCTTC,CASNPIRDNINYGYTF
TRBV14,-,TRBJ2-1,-,TGTGCCAGCAGCCAAGATAGTGGGGGCTACAATGAGCAGTTCTTC,CASSQDSGGYNEQFF
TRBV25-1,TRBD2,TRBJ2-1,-,TGTGCCAGCAGTGGCAACGGACTAGAGGCATCTCTCGAGCAGTTCTTC,CASSGNGLEASLEQFF
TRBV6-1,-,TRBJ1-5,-,TGTGCCAGCAGTGATTCAGTTTATAGCAATCAGCCCCAGCATTTT,CASSDSVYSNQPQHF
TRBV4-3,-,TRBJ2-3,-,TGCGCCAGCAGCCAAGATTCCCGGGAAAACACCTCTAGCACAGATACGCAGTATTTT,CASSQDSRENTSSTDTQYF
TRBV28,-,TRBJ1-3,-,TGTGCCACCCGACAGTCCTCTTCTGGAAACACCATATATTTT,CATRQSSSGNTIYF
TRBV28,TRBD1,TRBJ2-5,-,TGTGCCAGCAACCTCTTCGGACAGGGGGGGGCTAAGACCCAGTACTTC,CASNLFGQGGAKTQYF
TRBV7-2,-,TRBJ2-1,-,TGTGCCAGCAGCTTTGAGAAAGGGATTACAACACACAATGAGCAGTTCTTC,CASSFEKGITTHNEQFF
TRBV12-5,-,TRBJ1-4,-,TGTGCTAGTGGTTTTAAACCTGCAACTAATGAAAAACTGTTTTTT,CASGFKPATNEKLFF
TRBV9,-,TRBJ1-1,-,TGTGCCAGCAGCGTCGCCCCAAAGGAGGGGGTTGGCACTGAAGCTTTCTTT,CASSVAPKEGVGTEAFF
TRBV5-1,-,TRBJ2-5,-,TGCGCCAGCAGCTTGGTAGGGAAAGAGACCCAGTACTTC,CASSLVGKETQYF
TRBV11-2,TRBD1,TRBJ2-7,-,TGTGCCAGCAGCCCGGGACAGGCCATCTACGAGCAGTACTTC,CASSPGQAIYEQYF
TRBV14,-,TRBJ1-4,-,TGTGCCAGCAGCCCGAGAGGGACCGCAACTAATGAAAAACTGTTTTTT,CASSPRGTATNEKLFF
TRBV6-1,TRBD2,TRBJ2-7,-,TGTGCCAGCAGGGTAGGGAGGGGCCACTCCTACGAGCAGTACTTC,CASRVGRGHSYEQYF
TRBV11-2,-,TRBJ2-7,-,TGTGCCAGCAGCTTTGGGGGCCCCTACGAGCAGTACTTC,CASSFGGPYEQYF
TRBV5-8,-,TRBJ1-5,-,TGTGCCAGCAGCGCATTACAGGGCAGGGATCAGCCCCAGCATTTT,CASSALQGRDQPQHF
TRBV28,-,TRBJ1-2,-,TGTGCCAGCAGTTTCCCCCGTGGTCCCCACTATGGCTACACCTTC,CASSFPRGPHYGYTF
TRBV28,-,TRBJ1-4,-,TGTGCCATCCAGTTATTCGGACACCAGGAGGAAAAACTGTTTTTT,CAIQLFGHQEEKLFF
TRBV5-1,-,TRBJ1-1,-,TGCGCCAGCAGCTTGCACAGAAAGAACACTGAAGCTTTCTTT,CASSLHRKNTEAFF
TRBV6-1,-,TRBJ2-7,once,TGTGCCAGCAGTGAAGGGGCGACAGACCTCTCCTACGAGCAGTACTTC,CASSEGATDLSYEQYF